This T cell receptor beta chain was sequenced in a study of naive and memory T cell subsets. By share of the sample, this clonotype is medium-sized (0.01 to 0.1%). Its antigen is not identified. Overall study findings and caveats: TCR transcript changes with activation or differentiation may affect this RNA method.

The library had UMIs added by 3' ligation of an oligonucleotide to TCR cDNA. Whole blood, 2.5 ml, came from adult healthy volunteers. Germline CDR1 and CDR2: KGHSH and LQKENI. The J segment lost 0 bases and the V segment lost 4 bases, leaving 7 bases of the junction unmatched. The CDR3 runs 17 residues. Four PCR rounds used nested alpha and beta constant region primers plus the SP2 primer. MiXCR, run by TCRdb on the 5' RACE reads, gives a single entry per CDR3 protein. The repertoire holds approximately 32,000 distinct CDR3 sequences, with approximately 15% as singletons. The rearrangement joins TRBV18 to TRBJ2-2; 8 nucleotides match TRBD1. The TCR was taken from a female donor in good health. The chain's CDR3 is CASSLRPGQANTGELFF. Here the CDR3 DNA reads TGTGCCAGCTCACTCAGACCGGGACAGGCGAACACCGGGGAGCTGTTTTTT.